Listed here are 29 T cell receptor beta chains from one sample, sequenced in a study of blood T cell repertoires in COVID-19. Here immunoSEQ multiplex PCR was the method, and the copy in TCRdb shows in-frame clones only, minus some. In the table there are 70,000 or so clones, over 75% of which are singletons. The material sequenced was peripheral blood. Receptor source: an elderly man with acute or convalescent COVID-19.

The rearrangement links TRBV10-1 to TRBJ2-3; TRBD1 aligns across 7 bases. V lost 6 bases, J lost 5 bases, and 5 bases stayed unmatched. The CDR3 covers 13 residues. Per the germline V gene, CDR1 is WNHNN and CDR2 is SYGVQD (reference sequence). CDR3 in amino acids: CASSGQGVDTQYF. The CDR3 nucleotides read TGCGCCAGCAGCGGGCAGGGGGTAGATACGCAGTATTTT.

This clone was counted a few times. V is TRBV14 and J is TRBJ1-1, with D possibly TRBD1 on 6 matching bases. V was pared by 1 base and J by 8 bases, with 11 bases between. The CDR3 consists of 13 residues. CDR1 and CDR2 (germline): SGHDN, FVKESK. The CDR3 nucleotides read TGTGCCAGCAGCCAAGGCGACAGGAGGGAAGCTTTCTTT. Residues: CASSQGDRREAFF.

CDR3 protein: CASSLLQSGEKLFF. The CDR3 nucleotides are TGTGCCAGCAGTTTACTTCAATCCGGGGAAAAACTGTTTTTT. The chain joins TRBV27 to TRBJ1-4, with no clear D. Germline V gives CDR1 MNHEY, CDR2 SMNVEV (reference sequence). The CDR3 has 14 residues. V dropped 2 bases and J dropped 8 bases, with 12 bases sitting between them. The complete variable domain, with remaining parts taken from reference TRBV27 and TRBJ1-4, reads EAQVTQNPRYLITVTGKKLTVTCSQNMNHEYMSWYRQDPGLGLRQIYYSMNVEVTDKGDVPEGYKVSRKEKRNFPLILESPSPNQTSLYFCASSLLQSGEKLFFGSGTQLSVL.

This rearrangement joins TRBV7-8 to TRBJ1-3, with TRBD1 as a possible D gene (5 bases). CDR1 SGHVS and CDR2 FQNEAQ come from the germline V gene. V was trimmed by 3 bases and J by 0 bases, leaving 12 bases between them. The CDR3 contains 16 residues. CDR3 bases: TGTGCCAGCAGCTTGGGGGGAACGGGCTCTGGAAACACCATATATTTT. Translating gives CASSLGGTGSGNTIYF. Looking up the rest from reference TRBV7-8 and TRBJ1-3 gives the full variable domain: GAGVSQSPRYKVAKRGQDVALRCDPISGHVSLFWYQQALGQGPEFLTYFQNEAQLDKSGLPSDRFFAERPEGSVSTLKIQRTQQEDSAVYLCASSLGGTGSGNTIYFGEGSWLTVV.

The V call is TRBV4-1, the J call TRBJ1-3, with D hard to call. The CDR3 runs 15 residues. Germline V CDR1 and CDR2: MGHRA, YSYEKL. The V end was cut by 0 bases, the J end by 0 bases, with 6 bases between. The CDR3 region has the DNA TGCGCCAGCAGCCAAGAGGCCGTCTCTGGAAACACCATATATTTT. Its translation is CASSQEAVSGNTIYF.

The V gene is TRBV12-5, the J gene TRBJ1-5, with 7 bases identical to TRBD1. This CDR3 contains 17 residues. Germline lookup yields CDR1 LGHNT and CDR2 FRNRAP. V was pared by 5 bases and J by 7 bases, with 17 bases of the junction left unmatched. The CDR3 here is CASGPGDREVQGQPQHF. The CDR3 DNA reads TGTGCTAGTGGTCCCGGAGACAGGGAAGTTCAGGGACAGCCCCAGCATTTT. The entire variable domain, with the rest obtained from reference TRBV12-5 and TRBJ1-5, is as follows: DARVTQTPRHKVTEMGQEVTMRCQPILGHNTVFWYRQTMMQGLELLAYFRNRAPLDDSGMPKDRFSAEMPDATLATLKIQPSEPRDSAVYFCASGPGDREVQGQPQHFGDGTRLSIL.

The chain couples TRBV5-1 to TRBJ1-2; 8 bases match TRBD1. V lost 6 bases, J lost 4 bases, and 11 bases stayed unmatched. The CDR3 spans 15 residues. CDR1 SGHRS and CDR2 YFSETQ come from the germline V gene. CDR3 sequence (DNA): TGCGCCAGCAACCCATCGACAGGGGAGGTCTATGGCTACACCTTC. The encoded protein is CASNPSTGEVYGYTF. Filled out from reference TRBV5-1 and TRBJ1-2, the complete variable domain reads KAGVTQTPRYLIKTRGQQVTLSCSPISGHRSVSWYQQTPGQGLQFLFEYFSETQRNKGNFPGRFSGRQFSNSRSEMNVSTLELGDSALYLCASNPSTGEVYGYTFGSGTRLTVV.

This chain uses TRBV18 with TRBJ2-1; 9 bases are a match to TRBD2. The CDR3 totals 15 residues. Germline CDR1 KGHSH, CDR2 LQKENI. Germline trimming cut 6 bases from V and 1 base from J; bases unmatched to any gene: 4. The CDR3 sequence is CASSRGGASYNEQFF. Written as DNA, the CDR3 is TGTGCCAGCTCGCGGGGGGGAGCATCCTACAATGAGCAGTTCTTC.

The CDR3 loop reads CAWSFAADTQYF. The CDR3 region has the DNA TGTGCCTGGAGTTTCGCGGCAGATACGCAGTATTTT. This sequence joins TRBV30 and TRBJ2-3; no firm D call. Germline CDR1 GTSNPN, CDR2 SVGIG (reference sequence). V lost 2 bases to trimming and J lost 4 bases, with 7 bases between them. CDR3 length equals 12 residues.

The chain links TRBV30 to TRBJ2-3; possibly TRBD1 for D (5 bases). Germline values: CDR1 GTSNPN, CDR2 SVGIG (reference sequence). V was shortened by 5 bases and J by 0 bases, with 15 bases between the two germline ends. There are 15 residues in the CDR3. CDR3 region: CAWHRSPFSTDTQYF. The CDR3 DNA sequence: TGTGCCTGGCACAGGTCCCCTTTTAGCACAGATACGCAGTATTTT.

This clone was detected a few times. The rearrangement joins TRBV18 to TRBJ1-1; 7 positions agree with TRBD1. The germline CDR1 and CDR2 sequences are KGHSH and LQKENI. The CDR3 contains 13 residues. V was clipped by 2 bases and J by 7 bases; unmatched bases: 4. CDR3 region: CASSPTQGREAFF. For the CDR3, the DNA is TGTGCCAGCTCACCAACACAGGGGCGTGAAGCTTTCTTT.

The V gene is TRBV9, the J gene TRBJ2-1; TRBD2 aligns across 10 bases. After removal of 4 bases from V and 5 bases from J, the junction contained 9 bases not matched to a gene. CDR3 length equals 16 residues. Germline CDR1 and CDR2: SGDLS and YYNGEE. The CDR3 DNA is TGTGCCAGCAGCCGCCTAGCGGGAGCGCTTAACAATGAGCAGTTCTTC. Protein product: CASSRLAGALNNEQFF.

This clone was recorded once. The J gene is TRBJ1-1, the V gene TRBV11-3; D call uncertain. The CDR3 totals 15 residues. Germline-derived CDR1 and CDR2 are SGHNT and YENEEA. Trimming shortened V by 5 bases and J by 1 base, and 14 bases separated the two germline ends. The CDR3 sequence is CASSPRQAANTEAFF. As DNA, the CDR3 is TGTGCCAGCAGCCCTCGACAAGCGGCGAACACTGAAGCTTTCTTT.

The gene calls are TRBV5-4 and TRBJ2-5; a weak D match, TRBD1 (6 bases). Germline loops: CDR1 SGHNT, CDR2 YYREEE (reference sequence). The CDR3 length is 13 residues. The V end lost 3 bases, the J end lost 1 base, and 7 bases lay between the germline ends. CDR3 DNA: TGTGCCAGCAGCTGGGACACCCAAGAGACCCAGTACTTC. Protein: CASSWDTQETQYF.

V is TRBV18 and J is TRBJ2-2; no definite D call. V was clipped by 1 base and J by 4 bases, with 10 bases between them. CDR1 is KGHSH and CDR2 is LQKENI in the germline V gene. This CDR3 spans 15 amino acids. CDR3 DNA sequence: TGTGCCAGCTCACCACTGGGCGCCAGCACCGGGGAGCTGTTTTTT. Translating it yields CASSPLGASTGELFF.

The chain is built from TRBV28 and TRBJ1-1; D is unresolved. The V gene's germline CDR1 is MDHEN and CDR2 SYDVKM. Trimming left V 2 bases short and J 4 bases short, with 17 bases between. The CDR3 has 16 residues. The CDR3 loop reads CASSLAPRQRGTEAFF. CDR3 in DNA: TGTGCCAGCAGTTTAGCCCCCCGTCAACGGGGCACTGAAGCTTTCTTT.

Here the CDR3 DNA reads TGTGCCAGCAGCCGCTTTGGCGAGGGAAGGTACGACGAGCAGTACTTC. This sequence encodes CASSRFGEGRYDEQYF. The chain employs TRBV3-1 (or the pseudogene TRBV3-2) and TRBJ2-7, with TRBD2 as a possible D gene (5 bases). The CDR3 is 16 amino acids. Germline CDR1 and CDR2: LGHDT and YNNKEL (reference sequence). The V and J ends lost 4 bases and 5 bases respectively, with 21 bases between them.

The rearrangement links TRBV5-1 to TRBJ1-2; the match to TRBD1 covers 7 bases. Trimming took 4 bases from V and 2 from J; bases not matched to a gene: 5. The CDR3 contains 14 residues. Germline CDR1 reads SGHRS; CDR2 reads YFSETQ. The CDR3 DNA reads TGCGCCAGCAGCCCCCAGGGGGGCAACTATGGCTACACCTTC. Translated: CASSPQGGNYGYTF.

This chain connects TRBV3-1 (or the pseudogene TRBV3-2) to TRBJ2-3; D is unresolved. Trimming stripped 3 bases from V and 2 bases from J, with 9 bases between. Germline assignment: CDR1 LGHDT and CDR2 YNNKEL (reference sequence). This CDR3 comprises 14 residues. For the CDR3, the DNA is TGTGCCAGCAGCCAGCAGGCAGCCACAGATACGCAGTATTTT. This gives the protein CASSQQAATDTQYF.

The CDR3 protein is CASSWGQGAREQYF. CDR3 DNA: TGTGCCAGCAGCTGGGGACAGGGGGCGCGTGAGCAGTACTTC. The chain recombines TRBV7-2 with TRBJ2-7; 12 bases map to TRBD1. The CDR3 has 14 residues. Germline CDR1 and CDR2: SGHTA and FQGNSA. The V and J ends lost 4 bases and 7 bases, in that order; junction bases with no gene match: 5.

The chain recombines TRBV12-3 or TRBV12-4 with TRBJ1-2, with 7 nucleotides matching TRBD1. Trimming removed 3 bases from V and 8 bases from J; junction bases left unmatched: 3. This CDR3 contains 12 residues. In DNA form, the CDR3 reads TGTGCCAGCAGTTTCGACAGGGAGGGCTACACCTTC. As protein: CASSFDREGYTF.

Only a few counts were recorded for this clone. The chain joins TRBV27 to TRBJ1-5; unclear D gene. V was cut by 3 bases and J by 5 bases, with 8 bases left in between. Germline V gene lookup returns CDR1 MNHEY and CDR2 SMNVEV (reference sequence). The CDR3 has 13 amino acids. The CDR3 DNA follows: TGTGCCAGCAGTTTGTCCTCGTATCAGCCCCAGCATTTT. It yields the protein CASSLSSYQPQHF.

The chain links TRBV21-1 to TRBJ2-1; the D call in the table, TRBD2, was not verified against the DNA. TRBV21-1 is a listed pseudogene. This CDR3 is built from 18 residues. The CDR3 is CASSNLGLAGNGRNEQFF. The CDR3 DNA reads as TGTGCCAGCAGCAACCTTGGACTAGCGGGGAATGGGCGGAATGAGCAGTTCTTC.

The gene calls are TRBV5-1 and TRBJ2-3; D is possibly TRBD2 (5 bases). Germline V lookup: CDR1 SGHRS, CDR2 YFSETQ. The CDR3 covers 14 residues. V was shortened by 1 base and J by 4 bases, with 10 bases between the two germline ends. This CDR3 is CASSLSSSSDTQYF. The CDR3 DNA sequence: TGCGCCAGCAGCTTGTCCTCTAGCTCAGATACGCAGTATTTT. Full variable domain (outside the CDR3, taken from reference TRBV5-1 and TRBJ2-3): KAGVTQTPRYLIKTRGQQVTLSCSPISGHRSVSWYQQTPGQGLQFLFEYFSETQRNKGNFPGRFSGRQFSNSRSEMNVSTLELGDSALYLCASSLSSSSDTQYFGPGTRLTVL.

V and J are TRBV25-1 and TRBJ1-1, with TRBD1 matching 7 bases. Germline CDR1 MGHDK, CDR2 SYGVNS. The V gene end was trimmed by 5 bases and the J gene end by 0 bases; junction bases not matched to a gene: 3. The CDR3 is 14 residues long. CDR3 coding DNA: TGTGCCAGCAGTAACCAGGGGGTGAACACTGAAGCTTTCTTT. It translates to CASSNQGVNTEAFF.

Worth noting for this clone: Other nucleotide sequences in the sample specify the same CDR3. V and J are TRBV24-1 and TRBJ1-1; D is ambiguous. Germline loops: CDR1 KGHDR, CDR2 SFDVKD. V lost 0 bases, J lost 5 bases, and 6 bases lay in between. CDR3 length: 13 residues. The CDR3 protein is CATSDLRGTEAFF. CDR3 bases: TGTGCCACCAGTGATTTGCGAGGAACTGAAGCTTTCTTT.

V usage is TRBV2 and J usage is TRBJ2-7; TRBD1 aligns across 8 bases. The germline gives CDR1 SNHLY, CDR2 FYNNEI. The trim removed 4 bases at V and 2 bases at J, leaving 4 bases unmatched. The CDR3 is made up of 14 amino acids. CDR3 residues: CASSVMTGAYEQYF. For the CDR3, the DNA is TGTGCCAGCAGTGTCATGACAGGGGCCTACGAGCAGTACTTC.

The V call is TRBV19, the J call TRBJ2-2; TRBD2 is a possible D gene (6 bases). CDR3 size: 16 residues. CDR1 is LNHDA and CDR2 is SQIVND in the germline V gene (reference sequence). V lost 11 bases and J lost 1, with 20 bases in between. CDR3 nucleotide sequence: TGTGCCTCGGGGGAGCGTTATACGAGGAACACCGGGGAGCTGTTTTTT. Protein: CASGERYTRNTGELFF.

The V call is TRBV6-5, the J call TRBJ2-7; the D gene is possibly TRBD1 (5 bases). Trimming stripped 5 bases from V and 6 bases from J, with 14 bases between. The CDR3 contains 13 residues. Germline V gene lookup returns CDR1 MNHEY and CDR2 SVGAGI. Written as DNA, the CDR3 is TGTGCCAGCAGTATAGAGCAGGGTGCCGAGCAGTACTTC. Residues: CASSIEQGAEQYF.